This T cell receptor (beta chain) was captured by sequencing in a study of OX40 agonist ivuxolimab in advanced cancers. Study context: Patients received the agonistic anti-OX40 (CD134) antibody ivuxolimab. Study-level findings and limits: Certain nonresponding patients likewise had low normalized T-cell clonal expansion.

There are 15 residues in the CDR3. V lost 3 bases, J lost 7 bases, and 15 bases lay in between. Germline CDR1 is SEHNR and CDR2 is FQNEAQ (reference sequence). A note on this clone: What it binds is not known.

Method: immunoSEQ multiplex PCR; TCRdb's copy keeps in-frame clones and lacks some. The sample holds roughly 50,000 clones, approximately 88% seen once. The TCR sequence derives from an adult with an advanced solid tumor such as melanoma, head and neck, liver or kidney cancer. Sequencing was performed on CD4+ or CD8+ T cells sorted from blood, taken in a trial of the OX40 agonist ivuxolimab. This sequence joins TRBV7-9 and TRBJ2-2; D is ambiguous. CDR3 nucleotide sequence: TGTGCCAGCAGCTTTACCCTAGGGAATGGCGGGGAGCTGTTTTTT. The encoded protein is CASSFTLGNGGELFF. The full variable domain, with the rest looked up from reference TRBV7-9 and TRBJ2-2, is DTGVSQNPRHKITKRGQNVTFRCDPISEHNRLYWYRQTLGQGPEFLTYFQNEAQLEKSRLLSDRFSAERPKGSFSTLEIQRTEQGDSAMYLCASSFTLGNGGELFFGEGSRLTVL.